These 18 T cell receptor beta chains share one sample of origin, sequenced in a study of blood T cell repertoires in COVID-19. The assay was immunoSEQ multiplex PCR, and TCRdb's table has in-frame clones only and misses some. The table lists 150,000 to 200,000 clones, over 70% of them singletons. Sequencing was carried out using PBMCs or T cells enriched from blood (not recorded which). The source is a woman aged 40 to 49 with acute COVID-19.

There are many counts of this clone. This chain uses TRBV28 with TRBJ2-2; weak D call: TRBD2 (5 bases). Trimming pared 6 bases from V and 0 bases from J, leaving 11 bases between. This CDR3 has 15 residues. CDR1 and CDR2 from the germline V gene are MDHEN and SYDVKM. DNA for the CDR3: TGTGCCAGCAGACCCCCAGCGGCGAACACCGGGGAGCTGTTTTTT. This sequence encodes CASRPPAANTGELFF.

The V gene is TRBV5-1, the J gene TRBJ1-3, with D perhaps TRBD1 (5 bases). The CDR3 is made up of 17 amino acids. The V gene lost 0 bases and the J gene lost 0 bases, with 13 bases spanning the gap. CDR1 SGHRS and CDR2 YFSETQ come from the germline V gene. The CDR3 is CASSLEPQGTSGNTIYF. CDR3 DNA sequence: TGCGCCAGCAGCTTGGAGCCCCAGGGCACCTCTGGAAACACCATATATTTT.

A remark on this clone: The junction shows a germline mismatch at one end, possibly a read error. The CDR3 bases are TGTGCCACCAGTGATTCCAGGAGCCGGGAGGGCACAAATACGCAGTATTTT. Translating gives CATSDSRSREGTNTQYF. The gene calls are TRBV24-1 and TRBJ2-3; 8 bases map to TRBD2. In germline, CDR1 is KGHDR, CDR2 SFDVKD. This CDR3 has 17 amino acids.

The V and J genes are TRBV5-8 and TRBJ2-1; 11 bases are shared with TRBD2. The ends lost 5 bases at V and 3 bases at J; junction bases unmatched: 10. The CDR3 is made up of 17 amino acids. Germline V lookup: CDR1 SGHTS, CDR2 YDEGEE. The CDR3 DNA sequence: TGTGCCAGCAGACCACTAGCGGGAGCTCTCGACTACAATGAGCAGTTCTTC. Its translation: CASRPLAGALDYNEQFF.

This chain links TRBV2 with TRBJ1-5; 10 positions agree with TRBD1. V trimming: 7 bases; J trimming: 7 bases; junction bases outside the gene matches: 7. This CDR3 is built from 14 residues. CDR1 SNHLY and CDR2 FYNNEI come from the germline V gene. The CDR3 reads CASTVGQGTQPQHF. CDR3 coding DNA: TGTGCCAGCACCGTGGGACAGGGGACCCAGCCCCAGCATTTT.

This CDR3 reads CASSTTGSSPLHF. CDR3 bases: TGTGCCAGCAGTACGACCGGGAGTTCACCCCTCCACTTT. J is TRBJ1-6 and V is TRBV6-5; D is unclear. This CDR3 contains 13 residues. The V gene lost 5 bases and the J gene lost 9 bases, with 11 bases spanning the gap. The germline V gene has CDR1 MNHEY and CDR2 SVGAGI.

This chain links TRBV5-1 with TRBJ2-5, with no clear D. Trimming left V 3 bases short and J 3 bases short, with 9 bases between. The V gene's germline CDR1 is SGHRS and CDR2 YFSETQ. CDR3 size: 13 residues. In nucleotides, the CDR3 is TGCGCCAGCAGCTCCCTCATAGAAGAGACCCAGTACTTC. Residues: CASSSLIEETQYF.

The rearrangement uses TRBV4-1 and TRBJ2-5, with TRBD2 matching over 8 bases. The CDR3 contains 16 residues. Germline V gives CDR1 MGHRA, CDR2 YSYEKL. The V gene end was trimmed by 0 bases and the J gene end by 1 base; junction bases not matched to a gene: 4. The CDR3 region is CASSQDQLAAQETQYF. CDR3 nucleotides: TGCGCCAGCAGCCAAGATCAACTAGCGGCCCAAGAGACCCAGTACTTC.

The CDR3, as DNA: TGTGCCAGCAGCTTGGGGGGAGCCGAGGGAGAGACCCAGTACTTC. Encoded protein: CASSLGGAEGETQYF. The V gene is TRBV5-4, the J gene TRBJ2-5; D perhaps matches TRBD2 (5 bases). The germline V gene encodes CDR1 SGHNT and CDR2 YYREEE (reference sequence). Trimming cost V 0 bases and J 4 bases, with 13 bases left between them. The CDR3 length is 15 residues.

This chain connects TRBV2 to TRBJ1-5, with TRBD1 identical over 7 bases. This CDR3 is 14 amino acids long. Germline V gene sequence: CDR1 SNHLY, CDR2 FYNNEI. J was trimmed by 3 bases and V by 3 bases; bases with no gene match: 2. The CDR3 bases are TGTGCCAGCAGTGAGGGACAGTTCAATCAGCCCCAGCATTTT. This gives the protein CASSEGQFNQPQHF.

This chain uses TRBV29-1 with TRBJ1-2, with D possibly TRBD1 on 6 matching bases. There are 13 residues in the CDR3. V was pared by 4 bases and J by 1 base, with 10 bases between. Germline CDR1 and CDR2: SQVTM and ANQGSEA. CDR3 bases: TGCAGCGTTGTGACAGGTTATAACTATGGCTACACCTTC. It codes for CSVVTGYNYGYTF.

The chain recombines TRBV5-8 with TRBJ1-4, with 8 bases fitting TRBD1. V lost 7 bases to trimming and J lost 2 bases; unmatched junction nucleotides: 7. Germline V gene data show CDR1 as SGHTS and CDR2 as YDEGEE. This CDR3 has 15 amino acids. The CDR3 DNA reads TGTGCCAGCCCTGACAGGGGACCGACTAATGAAAAACTGTTTTTT. Its translation: CASPDRGPTNEKLFF. Using reference TRBV5-8 and TRBJ1-4 for the parts outside the CDR3, the full variable domain is EAGVTQSPTHLIKTRGQQATLRCSPISGHTSVYWYQQALGLGLQFLLWYDEGEERNRGNFPPRFSGRQFPNYSSELNVNALELEDSALYLCASPDRGPTNEKLFFGSGTQLSVL.

This rearrangement joins TRBV27 to TRBJ2-7; TRBD1 matches 7 bases. With 4 bases clipped from V and 4 bases from J, the junction kept 7 bases outside the gene matches. The germline gives CDR1 MNHEY, CDR2 SMNVEV (reference sequence). The CDR3 loop spans 14 amino acids. The CDR3 sequence is CASSSGTAEYEQYF. The CDR3 DNA follows: TGTGCCAGCAGTTCGGGGACAGCTGAATACGAGCAGTACTTC.

J is TRBJ2-3 and V is TRBV18, with 7 bases matching TRBD2. Germline V gene sequence: CDR1 KGHSH, CDR2 LQKENI. The CDR3 runs 16 residues. V lost 3 bases to trimming and J lost 3 bases; unmatched junction nucleotides: 9. The CDR3 spells CASSPLAGAGTDTQYF. CDR3 DNA sequence: TGTGCCAGCTCACCTCTGGCGGGAGCGGGGACAGATACGCAGTATTTT.

The CDR3 protein is CASSILVGRGDYGYTF. DNA for the CDR3: TGTGCCAGTAGTATCCTCGTCGGCAGGGGGGACTATGGCTACACCTTC. The chain employs TRBV19 and TRBJ1-2; TRBD1 matches 7 bases. The germline CDR1 and CDR2 sequences are LNHDA and SQIVND (reference sequence). V dropped 3 bases and J dropped 3; count of bases not matched to a gene: 10. The CDR3 contains 16 residues.

The chain recombines TRBV6-1 with TRBJ1-3, with D unclear. The CDR3 runs 15 residues. V lost 0 bases and J 0 bases, leaving 6 bases between the germline ends. CDR1 is MNHNS and CDR2 is SASEGT in the germline V gene. This CDR3 reads CASSEAWASGNTIYF. DNA of the CDR3: TGTGCCAGCAGTGAAGCGTGGGCCTCTGGAAACACCATATATTTT.

In this sample, this clone is large. The chain recombines TRBV6-4 with TRBJ2-1, with 11 bases fitting TRBD2. The ends lost 0 bases at V and 5 bases at J; junction bases unmatched: 3. The CDR3 runs 16 residues. CDR1 MRHNA and CDR2 SNTAGT come from the germline V gene. CDR3 bases: TGTGCCAGCAGTGACTCGGGACTAGCGGACAACAATGAGCAGTTCTTC. It translates to CASSDSGLADNNEQFF.

The chain joins TRBV3-1 (or the pseudogene TRBV3-2) to TRBJ2-3; the D gene is possibly TRBD2 (5 bases). Deletions cut 2 bases from V and 2 bases from J, with 8 bases between. Germline V CDR1 and CDR2: LGHDT, YNNKEL (reference sequence). The CDR3 spans 14 residues. CDR3 residues: CASSQRRATDTQYF. In DNA, the CDR3 is TGTGCCAGCAGCCAAAGGCGGGCCACAGATACGCAGTATTTT.